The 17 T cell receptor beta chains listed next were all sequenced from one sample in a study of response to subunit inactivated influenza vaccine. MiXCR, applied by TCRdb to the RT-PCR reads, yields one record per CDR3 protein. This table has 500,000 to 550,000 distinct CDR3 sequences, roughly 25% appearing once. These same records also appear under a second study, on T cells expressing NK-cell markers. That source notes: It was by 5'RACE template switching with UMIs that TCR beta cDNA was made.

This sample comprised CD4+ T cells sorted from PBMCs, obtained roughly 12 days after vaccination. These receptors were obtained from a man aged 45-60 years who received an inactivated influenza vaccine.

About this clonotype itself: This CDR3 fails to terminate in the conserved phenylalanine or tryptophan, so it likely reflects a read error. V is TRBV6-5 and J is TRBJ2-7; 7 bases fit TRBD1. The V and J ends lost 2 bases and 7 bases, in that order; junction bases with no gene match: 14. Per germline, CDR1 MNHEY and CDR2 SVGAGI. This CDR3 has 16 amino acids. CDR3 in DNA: TGTGCCAGCAGTTACGGCAGGGGGACGAAGGGGCCTGAGCAGTACTTA. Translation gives CASSYGRGTKGPEQYL.

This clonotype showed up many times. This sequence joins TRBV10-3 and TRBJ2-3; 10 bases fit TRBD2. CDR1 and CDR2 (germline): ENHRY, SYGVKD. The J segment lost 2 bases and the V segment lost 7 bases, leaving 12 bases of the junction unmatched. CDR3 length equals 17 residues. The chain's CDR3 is CAITKGLLAGNTDTQYF. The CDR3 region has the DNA TGTGCCATCACAAAAGGGTTACTAGCGGGGAACACAGATACGCAGTATTTT.

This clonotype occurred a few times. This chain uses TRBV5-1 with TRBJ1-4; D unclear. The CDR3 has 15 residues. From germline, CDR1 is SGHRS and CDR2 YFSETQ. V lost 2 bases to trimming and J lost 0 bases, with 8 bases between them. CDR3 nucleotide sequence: TGCGCCAGCAGCTTACAGCGAACAACTAATGAAAAACTGTTTTTT. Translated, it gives CASSLQRTTNEKLFF.

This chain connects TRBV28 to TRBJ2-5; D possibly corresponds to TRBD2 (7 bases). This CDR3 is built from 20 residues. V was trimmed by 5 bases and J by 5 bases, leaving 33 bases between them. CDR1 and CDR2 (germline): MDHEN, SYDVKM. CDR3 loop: CASSPLRKGRPGRGTETQYF. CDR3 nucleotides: TGTGCCAGCAGTCCTCTTCGAAAAGGTCGCCCGGGGAGGGGGACGGAGACCCAGTACTTC. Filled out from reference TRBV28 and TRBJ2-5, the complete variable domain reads DVKVTQSSRYLVKRTGEKVFLECVQDMDHENMFWYRQDPGLGLRLIYFSYDVKMKEKGDIPEGYSVSREKKERFSLILESASTNQTSMYLCASSPLRKGRPGRGTETQYFGPGTRLLVL.

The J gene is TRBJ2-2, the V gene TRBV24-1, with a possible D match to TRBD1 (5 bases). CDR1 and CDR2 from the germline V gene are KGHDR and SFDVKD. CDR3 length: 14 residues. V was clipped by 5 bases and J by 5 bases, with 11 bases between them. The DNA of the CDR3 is TGTGCCACCAGTGGGCAGGGTAAAACCGGGGAGCTGTTTTTT. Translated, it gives CATSGQGKTGELFF.

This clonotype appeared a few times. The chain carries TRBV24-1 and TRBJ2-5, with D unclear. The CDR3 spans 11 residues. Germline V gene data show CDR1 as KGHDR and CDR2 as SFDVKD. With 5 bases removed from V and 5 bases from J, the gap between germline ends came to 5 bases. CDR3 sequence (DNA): TGTGCCACCAGTGCCGAGGAGACCCAGTACTTC. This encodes CATSAEETQYF.

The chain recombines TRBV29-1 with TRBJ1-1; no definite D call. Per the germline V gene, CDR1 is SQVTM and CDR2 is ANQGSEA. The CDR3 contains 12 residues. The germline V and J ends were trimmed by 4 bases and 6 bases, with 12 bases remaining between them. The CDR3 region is CSVGNGPAEAFF. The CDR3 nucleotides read TGCAGCGTTGGGAATGGCCCGGCTGAAGCTTTCTTT.

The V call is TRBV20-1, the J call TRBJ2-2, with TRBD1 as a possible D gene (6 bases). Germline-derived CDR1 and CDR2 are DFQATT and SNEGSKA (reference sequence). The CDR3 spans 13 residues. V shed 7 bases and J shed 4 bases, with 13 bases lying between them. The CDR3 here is CSGSRTATGELFF. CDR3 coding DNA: TGCAGTGGTTCCCGGACAGCCACCGGGGAGCTGTTTTTT.

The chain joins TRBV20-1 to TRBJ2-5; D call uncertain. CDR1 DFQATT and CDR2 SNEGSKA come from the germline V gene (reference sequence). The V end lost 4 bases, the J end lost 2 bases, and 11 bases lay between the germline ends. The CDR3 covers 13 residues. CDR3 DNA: TGCAGTGCTACGCCCGGCTGGCAAGAGACCCAGTACTTC. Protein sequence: CSATPGWQETQYF.

CDR3 residues: CASSLLTGGTEAFF. CDR3 nucleotides: TGTGCCAGCAGCTTATTAACTGGGGGCACTGAAGCTTTCTTT. The chain links TRBV7-9 to TRBJ1-1; a weak D match, TRBD1 (5 bases). CDR1 and CDR2 from the germline V gene are SEHNR and FQNEAQ (reference sequence). V was trimmed by 2 bases and J by 4 bases, leaving 11 bases between them. The CDR3 totals 14 residues. Full variable domain (missing parts from reference TRBV7-9 and TRBJ1-1): DTGVSQNPRHKITKRGQNVTFRCDPISEHNRLYWYRQTLGQGPEFLTYFQNEAQLEKSRLLSDRFSAERPKGSFSTLEIQRTEQGDSAMYLCASSLLTGGTEAFFGQGTRLTVV.

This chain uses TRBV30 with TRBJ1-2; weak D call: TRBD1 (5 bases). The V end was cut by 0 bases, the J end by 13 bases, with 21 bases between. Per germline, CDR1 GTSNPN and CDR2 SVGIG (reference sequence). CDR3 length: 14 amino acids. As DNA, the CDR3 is TGTGCCTGGAGTGTGAGTTTTTGGGGACCTTCTCCCACCTTC. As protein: CAWSVSFWGPSPTF.

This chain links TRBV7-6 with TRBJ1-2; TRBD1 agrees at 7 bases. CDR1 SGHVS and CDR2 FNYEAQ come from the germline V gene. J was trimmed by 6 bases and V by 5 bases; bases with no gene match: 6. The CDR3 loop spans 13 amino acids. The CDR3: CASSSRDRDGYTF. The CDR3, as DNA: TGTGCCAGCAGCAGCCGGGACAGAGATGGCTACACCTTC.

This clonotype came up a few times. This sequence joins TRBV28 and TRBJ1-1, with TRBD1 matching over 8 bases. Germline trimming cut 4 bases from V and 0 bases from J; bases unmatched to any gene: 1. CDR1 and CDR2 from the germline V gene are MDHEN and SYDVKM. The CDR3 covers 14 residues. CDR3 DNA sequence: TGTGCCAGCAGTTCAGGGGGCATGAACACTGAAGCTTTCTTT. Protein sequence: CASSSGGMNTEAFF.

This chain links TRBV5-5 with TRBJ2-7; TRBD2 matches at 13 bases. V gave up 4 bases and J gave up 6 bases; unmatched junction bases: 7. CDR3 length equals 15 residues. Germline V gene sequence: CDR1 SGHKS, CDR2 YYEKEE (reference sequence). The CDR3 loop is CASSPGTSGIGEQYF. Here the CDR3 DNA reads TGTGCCAGCAGCCCCGGGACTAGCGGGATTGGCGAGCAGTACTTC.

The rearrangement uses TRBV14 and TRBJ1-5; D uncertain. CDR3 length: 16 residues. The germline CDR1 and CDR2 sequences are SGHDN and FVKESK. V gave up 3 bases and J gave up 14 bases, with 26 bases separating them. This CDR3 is CASSHKLPSTISLKHF. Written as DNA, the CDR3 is TGTGCCAGCAGCCACAAACTACCTTCTACAATCAGCCTGAAGCATTTT.

The CDR3 is CASSRPSSTEAFF. The CDR3 coding sequence is TGTGCCAGCAGCCGCCCCTCCAGCACTGAAGCTTTCTTT. The gene calls are TRBV6-1 and TRBJ1-1; no firm D call. Germline loops: CDR1 MNHNS, CDR2 SASEGT. Between the trimmed V and J ends, which lost 6 bases and 4 bases, there was a span of 12 bases. This CDR3 spans 13 amino acids.

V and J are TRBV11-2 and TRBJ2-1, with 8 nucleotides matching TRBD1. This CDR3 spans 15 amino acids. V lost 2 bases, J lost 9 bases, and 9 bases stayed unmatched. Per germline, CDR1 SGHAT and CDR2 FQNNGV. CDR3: CASSLSSRGHGEQFF. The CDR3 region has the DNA TGTGCCAGCAGCTTATCATCCAGGGGGCATGGTGAGCAGTTCTTC.